A selection of T cell receptor beta chains follows, all from one sample in a study of cytomegalovirus exposure and HLA in healthy donors. Profiled with immunoSEQ multiplex PCR; TCRdb holds only in-frame clones, not every one. The table shows a few hundred thousand clones, with about four fifths occurring only once. Sequencing was performed on PBMCs. Receptors were obtained from a man aged 25-40 years in good health and CMV-seronegative. Both conserved end residues are trimmed from each CDR3. The D gene is left open where the match is weak.

J gene: TRBJ2-7; V gene: TRBV7-2; D gene: .; CDR3 protein: ASSSPTVGKLAYEQY
J gene: TRBJ2-1; V gene: TRBV5-1; D gene: .; CDR3 protein: ASSLPIRAGSSSYNEQF
J gene: TRBJ2-6; V gene: TRBV19; D gene: .; CDR3 protein: ASSISGASVLT
J gene: TRBJ2-5; V gene: TRBV7-9; D gene: TRBD2; CDR3 protein: SSSRGLAGVETQY
J gene: TRBJ2-3; V gene: TRBV6-1; D gene: TRBD2; CDR3 protein: ASRVLAGLTDTQY
J gene: TRBJ2-3; V gene: TRBV11-2; D gene: .; CDR3 protein: ASSDDRDTQY
J gene: TRBJ2-5; V gene: TRBV28; D gene: TRBD1; CDR3 protein: ASSPRTGGRETQY
J gene: TRBJ2-3; V gene: TRBV9; D gene: TRBD2; CDR3 protein: ASSTTSGGTDTQY
J gene: TRBJ2-7; V gene: TRBV18; D gene: TRBD2; CDR3 protein: ASSPQTSGGTYEQY
J gene: TRBJ1-2; V gene: TRBV6-1; D gene: TRBD1; CDR3 protein: ASSAGQRTSYGYT
J gene: TRBJ2-7; V gene: TRBV7-2; D gene: TRBD2; CDR3 protein: ASSPRGSGGAYEQY
J gene: TRBJ2-6; V gene: TRBV7-3; D gene: TRBD1; CDR3 protein: ASSLGTGLSGASVLT
J gene: TRBJ1-1; V gene: TRBV5-6; D gene: TRBD1; CDR3 protein: ASSYQQGADTEAF
J gene: TRBJ2-7; V gene: TRBV10-1; D gene: .; CDR3 protein: ASSERQFSYEQY
J gene: TRBJ1-1; V gene: TRBV11-2; D gene: .; CDR3 protein: ASSLFDRITEAF
J gene: TRBJ1-1; V gene: TRBV6-1; D gene: .; CDR3 protein: ASTKIGGDTEAF
J gene: TRBJ2-7; V gene: TRBV7-2; D gene: .; CDR3 protein: ASSFSGASAQY
J gene: TRBJ1-2; V gene: TRBV6-5; D gene: TRBD1; CDR3 protein: ASSSDRGGYGYT
J gene: TRBJ2-1; V gene: TRBV19; D gene: .; CDR3 protein: ASKVVGPYNEQF
J gene: TRBJ2-5; V gene: TRBV7-2; D gene: .; CDR3 protein: ASSFQVWQETQY
J gene: TRBJ2-1; V gene: TRBV5-1; D gene: .; CDR3 protein: ASSQTAGEQF
J gene: TRBJ2-2; V gene: TRBV18; D gene: .; CDR3 protein: ATLLGGLTGELF
J gene: TRBJ1-2; V gene: TRBV14; D gene: .; CDR3 protein: ASSPRGGLFYGYT
J gene: TRBJ2-3; V gene: TRBV6-6; D gene: .; CDR3 protein: ASSYSSLSTDTQY
J gene: TRBJ1-5; V gene: TRBV28; D gene: .; CDR3 protein: ASRGVGQPQH
J gene: TRBJ2-3; V gene: TRBV28; D gene: TRBD2; CDR3 protein: ASSPTSGGMTDTQY
J gene: TRBJ1-1; V gene: TRBV21-1; D gene: .; CDR3 protein: ASSKWLQWDRGKSEAF
J gene: TRBJ1-6; V gene: TRBV18; D gene: .; CDR3 protein: ASSRQEYNSPLH
J gene: TRBJ2-1; V gene: TRBV7-3; D gene: TRBD2; CDR3 protein: ASRSSGASSYNEQF
J gene: TRBJ1-2; V gene: TRBV5-5; D gene: .; CDR3 protein: ASSLGHSNYGYT
J gene: TRBJ1-2; V gene: TRBV6-5; D gene: TRBD1; CDR3 protein: ASSYSPGGQDGYT
J gene: TRBJ2-6; V gene: TRBV28; D gene: .; CDR3 protein: ASSLSQGGGTGANVLT
J gene: TRBJ1-3; V gene: TRBV5-1; D gene: .; CDR3 protein: ASSFTGTSSSGNTIY
J gene: TRBJ2-6; V gene: TRBV7-3; D gene: TRBD1; CDR3 protein: ASSNRGSGASVLT
J gene: TRBJ1-4; V gene: TRBV13; D gene: .; CDR3 protein: ASSPPQGEKLF
J gene: TRBJ1-5; V gene: TRBV19; D gene: TRBD1; CDR3 protein: ASSIGSPGGRSNQPQH
J gene: TRBJ2-2; V gene: TRBV6-5; D gene: TRBD1; CDR3 protein: ATRRDRASPGELF
J gene: TRBJ1-2; V gene: TRBV9; D gene: .; CDR3 protein: ASSSMTATNYGYT
J gene: TRBJ2-7; V gene: TRBV6-1; D gene: TRBD2; CDR3 protein: ASEVAGAYEQY
J gene: TRBJ2-5; V gene: TRBV2; D gene: .; CDR3 protein: ASTQHRSQETQY
J gene: TRBJ2-1; V gene: TRBV5-4; D gene: .; CDR3 protein: ASRPGQYNEQF
J gene: TRBJ2-1; V gene: TRBV6-1; D gene: TRBD2; CDR3 protein: ASSEGRTGTRSYNEQF
J gene: TRBJ1-4; V gene: TRBV7-9; D gene: .; CDR3 protein: ASSLVQDNEKLF
J gene: TRBJ2-7; V gene: TRBV2; D gene: TRBD1; CDR3 protein: ASKGDRVSYEQY